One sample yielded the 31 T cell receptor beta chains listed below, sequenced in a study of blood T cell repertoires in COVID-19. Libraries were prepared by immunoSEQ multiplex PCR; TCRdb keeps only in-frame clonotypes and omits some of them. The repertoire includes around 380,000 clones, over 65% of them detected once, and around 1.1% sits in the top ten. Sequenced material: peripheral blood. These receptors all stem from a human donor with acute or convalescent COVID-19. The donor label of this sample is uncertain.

CDR3 protein: CASSHNRGAGTDTQYF. In DNA, the CDR3 is TGTGCCAGCTCACACAACAGGGGCGCGGGCACAGATACGCAGTATTTT. The V call is TRBV18, the J call TRBJ2-3; 7 bases align to TRBD1. V lost 4 bases, J lost 1 base, and 8 bases stayed unmatched. This CDR3 comprises 16 residues. Per the germline V gene, CDR1 is KGHSH and CDR2 is LQKENI. Complete variable domain (other parts from reference TRBV18 and TRBJ2-3): NAGVMQNPRHLVRRRGQEARLRCSPMKGHSHVYWYRQLPEEGLKFMVYLQKENIIDESGMPKERFSAEFPKEGPSILRIQQVVRGDSAAYFCASSHNRGAGTDTQYFGPGTRLTVL.

DNA for the CDR3: TGTGCCTGGAGTTCCCGGACAGGGAACACTGAAGCTTTCTTT. Its protein is CAWSSRTGNTEAFF. The chain has TRBV30 and TRBJ1-1; 7 bases are shared with TRBD1. The V gene end was trimmed by 2 bases and the J gene end by 1 base; junction bases not matched to a gene: 4. Germline V gives CDR1 GTSNPN, CDR2 SVGIG (reference sequence). The CDR3 spans 14 residues.

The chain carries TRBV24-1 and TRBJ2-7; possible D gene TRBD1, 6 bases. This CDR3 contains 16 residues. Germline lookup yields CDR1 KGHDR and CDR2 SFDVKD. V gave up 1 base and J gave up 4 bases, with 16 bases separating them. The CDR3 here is CATSDLGRGRVYEQYF. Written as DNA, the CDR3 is TGTGCCACCAGTGATTTAGGCAGGGGACGAGTGTACGAGCAGTACTTC.

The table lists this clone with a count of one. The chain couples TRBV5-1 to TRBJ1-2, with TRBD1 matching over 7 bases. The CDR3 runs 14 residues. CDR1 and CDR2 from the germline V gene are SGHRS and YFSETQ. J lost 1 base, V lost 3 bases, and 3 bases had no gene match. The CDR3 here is CASSWTGDNYGYTF. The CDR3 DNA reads TGCGCCAGCAGCTGGACAGGCGATAACTATGGCTACACCTTC.

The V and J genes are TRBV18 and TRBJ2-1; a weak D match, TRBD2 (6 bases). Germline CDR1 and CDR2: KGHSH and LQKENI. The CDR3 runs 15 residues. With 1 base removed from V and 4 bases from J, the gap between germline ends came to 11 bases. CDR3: CASSPLAVGYNEQFF. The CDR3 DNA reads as TGTGCCAGCTCACCACTAGCGGTGGGATACAATGAGCAGTTCTTC.

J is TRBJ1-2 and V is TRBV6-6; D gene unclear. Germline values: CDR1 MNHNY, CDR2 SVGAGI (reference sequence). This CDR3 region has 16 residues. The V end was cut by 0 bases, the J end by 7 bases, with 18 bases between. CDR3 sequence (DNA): TGTGCCAGCAGTTACTCGAGTCAGGTTAATCTGGGTGGCTACACCTTC. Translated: CASSYSSQVNLGGYTF.

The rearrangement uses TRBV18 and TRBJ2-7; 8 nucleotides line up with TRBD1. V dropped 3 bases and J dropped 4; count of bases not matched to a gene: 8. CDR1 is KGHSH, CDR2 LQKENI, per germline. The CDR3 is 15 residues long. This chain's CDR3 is CASSPTDRGRYEQYF. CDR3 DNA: TGTGCCAGCTCACCGACCGACAGGGGTCGGTACGAGCAGTACTTC.

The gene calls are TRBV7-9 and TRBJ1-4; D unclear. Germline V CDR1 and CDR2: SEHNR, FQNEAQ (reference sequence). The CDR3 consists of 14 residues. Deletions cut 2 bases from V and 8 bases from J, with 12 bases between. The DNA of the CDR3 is TGTGCCAGCAGCTTACTCCGCATGGGCGAAAAACTGTTTTTT. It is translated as CASSLLRMGEKLFF.

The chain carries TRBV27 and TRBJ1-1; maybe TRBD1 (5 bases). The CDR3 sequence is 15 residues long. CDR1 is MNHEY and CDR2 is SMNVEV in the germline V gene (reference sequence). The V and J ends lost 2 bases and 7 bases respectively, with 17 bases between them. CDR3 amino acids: CASSLAVGGFGEAFF. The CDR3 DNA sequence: TGTGCCAGCAGTTTAGCCGTCGGGGGGTTTGGTGAAGCTTTCTTT.

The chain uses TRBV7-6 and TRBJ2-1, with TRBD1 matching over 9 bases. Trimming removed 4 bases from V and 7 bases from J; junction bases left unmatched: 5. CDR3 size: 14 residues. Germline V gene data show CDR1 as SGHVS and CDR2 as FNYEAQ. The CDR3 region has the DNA TGTGCCAGCAGCTGGGGGACAGGGCGTAATGAGCAGTTCTTC. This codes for CASSWGTGRNEQFF.

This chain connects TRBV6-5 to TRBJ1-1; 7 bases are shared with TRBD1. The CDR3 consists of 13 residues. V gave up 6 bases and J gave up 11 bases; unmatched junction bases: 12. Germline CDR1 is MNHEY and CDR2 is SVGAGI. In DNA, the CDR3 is TGTGCCAGCAGAGTACAGGGGAAGGTAGTGGCTTTCTTT. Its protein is CASRVQGKVVAFF.

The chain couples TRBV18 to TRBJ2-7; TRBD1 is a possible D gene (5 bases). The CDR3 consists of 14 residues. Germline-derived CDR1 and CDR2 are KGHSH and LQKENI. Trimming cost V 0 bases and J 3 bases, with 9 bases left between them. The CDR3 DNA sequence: TGTGCCAGCTCACCACCAGGGGAAAACTACGAGCAGTACTTC. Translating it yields CASSPPGENYEQYF.

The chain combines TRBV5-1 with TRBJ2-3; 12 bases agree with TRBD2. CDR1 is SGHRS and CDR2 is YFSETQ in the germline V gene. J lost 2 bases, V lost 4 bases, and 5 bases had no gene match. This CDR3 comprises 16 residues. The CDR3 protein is CASSQLAGGHTDTQYF. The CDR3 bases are TGCGCCAGCAGCCAACTAGCGGGGGGCCACACAGATACGCAGTATTTT. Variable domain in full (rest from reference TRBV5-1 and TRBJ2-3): KAGVTQTPRYLIKTRGQQVTLSCSPISGHRSVSWYQQTPGQGLQFLFEYFSETQRNKGNFPGRFSGRQFSNSRSEMNVSTLELGDSALYLCASSQLAGGHTDTQYFGPGTRLTVL.

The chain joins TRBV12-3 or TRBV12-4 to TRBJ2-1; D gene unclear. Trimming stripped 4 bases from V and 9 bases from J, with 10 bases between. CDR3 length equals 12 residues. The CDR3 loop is CASSYLVVEQFF. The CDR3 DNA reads TGTGCCAGCAGTTACCTAGTGGTTGAGCAGTTCTTC.

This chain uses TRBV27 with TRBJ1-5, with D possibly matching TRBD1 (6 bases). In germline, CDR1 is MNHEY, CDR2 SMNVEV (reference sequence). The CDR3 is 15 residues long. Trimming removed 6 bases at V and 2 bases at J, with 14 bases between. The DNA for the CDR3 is TGTGCCAGCAGGCCGACAGGTAGGGGCAATCAGCCCCAGCATTTT. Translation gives CASRPTGRGNQPQHF.

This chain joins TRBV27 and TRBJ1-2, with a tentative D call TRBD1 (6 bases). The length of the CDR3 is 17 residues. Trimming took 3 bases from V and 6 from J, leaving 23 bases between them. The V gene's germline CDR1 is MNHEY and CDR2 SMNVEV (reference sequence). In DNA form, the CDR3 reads TGTGCCAGCAGTTTCCTTCGGAGGGGGGGTGGTAGCGATGGCTACACCTTC. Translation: CASSFLRRGGGSDGYTF.

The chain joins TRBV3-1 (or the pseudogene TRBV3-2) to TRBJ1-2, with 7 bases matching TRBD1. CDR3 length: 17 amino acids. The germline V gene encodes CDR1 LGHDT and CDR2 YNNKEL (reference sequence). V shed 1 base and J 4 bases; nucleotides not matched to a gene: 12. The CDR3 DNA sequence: TGTGCCAGCAGCCAAGGGGGGACAGATACTGTGGTCTATGGCTACACCTTC. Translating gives CASSQGGTDTVVYGYTF.

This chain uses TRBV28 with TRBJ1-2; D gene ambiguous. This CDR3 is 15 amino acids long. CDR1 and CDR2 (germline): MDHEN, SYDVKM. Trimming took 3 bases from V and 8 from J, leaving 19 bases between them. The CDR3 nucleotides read TGTGCCAGCAGTTTCCGGGGAGGAAGGCTGCGGGGCTACACCTTC. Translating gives CASSFRGGRLRGYTF.

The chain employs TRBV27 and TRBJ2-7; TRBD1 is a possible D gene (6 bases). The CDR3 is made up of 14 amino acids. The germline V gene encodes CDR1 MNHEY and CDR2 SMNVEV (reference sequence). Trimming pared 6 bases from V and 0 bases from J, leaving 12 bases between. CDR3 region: CASRNREISYEQYF. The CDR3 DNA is TGTGCCAGCAGGAACAGGGAGATCTCCTACGAGCAGTACTTC.

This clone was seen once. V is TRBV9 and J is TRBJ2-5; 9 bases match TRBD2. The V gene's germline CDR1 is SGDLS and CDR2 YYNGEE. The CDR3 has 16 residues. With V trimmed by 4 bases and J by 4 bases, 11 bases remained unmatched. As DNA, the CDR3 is TGTGCCAGCAGCCTAGGGACTAGCCGACAACGAGAGACCCAGTACTTC. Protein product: CASSLGTSRQRETQYF.

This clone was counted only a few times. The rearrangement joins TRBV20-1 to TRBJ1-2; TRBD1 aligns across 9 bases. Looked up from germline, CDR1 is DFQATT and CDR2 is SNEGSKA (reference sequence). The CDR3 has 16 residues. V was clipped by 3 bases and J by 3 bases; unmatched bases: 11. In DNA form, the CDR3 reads TGCAGTGCTAGTGTTTACGGGGACAGGGAGGACTATGGCTACACCTTC. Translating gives CSASVYGDREDYGYTF.

The CDR3 coding sequence is TGTGCCAGCAGCTTTGGACAGGGAAGGTCTGAGGCTAATGAAAAACTGTTTTTT. It is translated as CASSFGQGRSEANEKLFF. The rearrangement uses TRBV5-5 and TRBJ1-4; 8 bases map to TRBD1. V gave up 2 bases and J gave up 3 bases; unmatched junction bases: 12. Per the germline V gene, CDR1 is SGHKS and CDR2 is YYEKEE (reference sequence). This CDR3 comprises 18 residues.

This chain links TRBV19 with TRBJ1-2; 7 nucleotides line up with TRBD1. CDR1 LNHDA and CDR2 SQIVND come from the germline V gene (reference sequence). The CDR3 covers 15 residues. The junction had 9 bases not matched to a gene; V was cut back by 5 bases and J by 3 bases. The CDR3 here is CASSAEPGQHYGYTF. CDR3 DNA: TGTGCCAGTAGTGCAGAACCGGGACAGCACTATGGCTACACCTTC.

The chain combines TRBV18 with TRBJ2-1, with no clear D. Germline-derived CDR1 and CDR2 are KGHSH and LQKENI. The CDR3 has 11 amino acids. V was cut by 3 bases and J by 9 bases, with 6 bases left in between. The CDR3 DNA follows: TGTGCCAGCTCACCCCTCCCTGAGCAGTTCTTC. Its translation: CASSPLPEQFF. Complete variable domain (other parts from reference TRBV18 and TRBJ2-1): NAGVMQNPRHLVRRRGQEARLRCSPMKGHSHVYWYRQLPEEGLKFMVYLQKENIIDESGMPKERFSAEFPKEGPSILRIQQVVRGDSAAYFCASSPLPEQFFGPGTRLTVL.

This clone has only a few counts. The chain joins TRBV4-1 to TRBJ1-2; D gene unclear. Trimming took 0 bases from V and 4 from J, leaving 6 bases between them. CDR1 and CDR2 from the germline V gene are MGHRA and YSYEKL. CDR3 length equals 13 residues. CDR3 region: CASSQDQFYGYTF. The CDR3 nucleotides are TGCGCCAGCAGCCAAGACCAGTTCTATGGCTACACCTTC.

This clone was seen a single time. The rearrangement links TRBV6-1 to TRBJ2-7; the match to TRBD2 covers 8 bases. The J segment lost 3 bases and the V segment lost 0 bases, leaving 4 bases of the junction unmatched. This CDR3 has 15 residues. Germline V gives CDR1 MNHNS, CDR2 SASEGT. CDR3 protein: CASSEARTSLYEQYF. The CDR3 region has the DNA TGTGCCAGCAGTGAAGCACGGACTAGCCTCTACGAGCAGTACTTC.

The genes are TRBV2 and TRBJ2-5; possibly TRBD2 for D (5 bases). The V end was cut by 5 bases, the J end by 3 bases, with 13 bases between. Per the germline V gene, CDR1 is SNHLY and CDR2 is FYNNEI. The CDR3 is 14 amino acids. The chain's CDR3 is CASSRDAPKETQYF. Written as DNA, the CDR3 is TGTGCCAGCAGTCGGGATGCGCCTAAAGAGACCCAGTACTTC. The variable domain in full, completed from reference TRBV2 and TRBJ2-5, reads EPEVTQTPSHQVTQMGQEVILRCVPISNHLYFYWYRQILGQKVEFLVSFYNNEISEKSEIFDDQFSVERPDGSNFTLKIRSTKLEDSAMYFCASSRDAPKETQYFGPGTRLLVL.

The CDR3 sequence is CAWSVQAISGNTIYF. In DNA, the CDR3 is TGTGCCTGGAGTGTACAGGCCATCTCTGGAAACACCATATATTTT. The chain carries TRBV30 and TRBJ1-3; D is possibly TRBD1 (5 bases). In germline, CDR1 is GTSNPN, CDR2 SVGIG (reference sequence). The CDR3 runs 15 residues. Trimming removed 0 bases at V and 0 bases at J, with 9 bases between.

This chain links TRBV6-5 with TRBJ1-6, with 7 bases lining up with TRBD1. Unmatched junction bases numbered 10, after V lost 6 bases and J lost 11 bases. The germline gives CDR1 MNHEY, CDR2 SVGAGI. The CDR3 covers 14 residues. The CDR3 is CASRDRQGLTPLHF. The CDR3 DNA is TGTGCCAGCAGGGATCGACAGGGTCTGACACCCCTCCACTTT.

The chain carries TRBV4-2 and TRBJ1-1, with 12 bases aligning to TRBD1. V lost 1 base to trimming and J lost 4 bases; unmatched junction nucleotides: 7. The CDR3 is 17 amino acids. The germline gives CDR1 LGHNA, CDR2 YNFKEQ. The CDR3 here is CASSQGGTGGWGTEAFF. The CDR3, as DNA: TGTGCCAGCAGCCAAGGAGGGACAGGGGGCTGGGGCACTGAAGCTTTCTTT.

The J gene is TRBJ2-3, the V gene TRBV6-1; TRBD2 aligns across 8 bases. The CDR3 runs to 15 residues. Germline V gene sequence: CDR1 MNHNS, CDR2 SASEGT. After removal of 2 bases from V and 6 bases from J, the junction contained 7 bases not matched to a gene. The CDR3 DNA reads TGTGCCAGCAGTGAACGCAGCGGGGGAGGGGATACGCAGTATTTT. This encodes CASSERSGGGDTQYF.